Listed below are T cell receptor beta chains from one sample, sequenced in a study of immune evolution from preneoplasia to lung adenocarcinoma. The assay was immunoSEQ multiplex PCR, and TCRdb's table has in-frame clones only and misses some. The table includes around 7,200 clones, about 83% detected once. Sample: FFPE minimally invasive lung adenocarcinoma tissue. These receptors were collected from a person aged 70 to 85 with lung adenocarcinoma. Both conserved end residues are part of each CDR3. The order of the fields is clone size, V gene, J gene, D gene, CDR3 DNA, CDR3 protein. A D gene is named only where the DNA matches it firmly. Expanded clones get a size class; other rows say once, few or many, or leave the size out.

>medium-sized|TRBV4-1|TRBJ2-3|TRBD1
TGCGCCAGCAGCCAAGAGACAGGGGCATATACGCAGTATTTT
CASSQETGAYTQYF
>NA|TRBV6-1|TRBJ2-2|TRBD1
TGTGCCAGCAGTGAGGACAGGGTCACCGGGGAGCTGTTTTTT
CASSEDRVTGELFF
>NA|TRBV6-9|TRBJ1-2|NA
TGTGCCAGCAGTTATTCTGGCGACAGCCTTATCTATGGCTACACCTTC
CASSYSGDSLIYGYTF
>NA|TRBV19|TRBJ1-2|TRBD1
TGTGCCAGTAGTATAAGCCTCGGGACAGGGAGAAGCTACACCTTC
CASSISLGTGRSYTF
>NA|TRBV18|TRBJ1-5|TRBD1
TGTGCCAGCTCACCCGACAGGGGCCAATACCAGCCCCAGCATTTT
CASSPDRGQYQPQHF
>once|TRBV5-1|TRBJ2-3|NA
TGCGCCAGCAGCTTGGGACATATCGGCAGCCCAGATACGCAGTATTTT
CASSLGHIGSPDTQYF
>NA|TRBV29-1|TRBJ2-2|NA
TGCAGCGTTGAAGAGGGAGCGGGCTACACCGGGGAGCTGTTTTTT
CSVEEGAGYTGELFF
>NA|TRBV9|TRBJ2-2|NA
TGTGCCAGCAGCCTACGGGACTCCGGGGGGGAGCTGTTTTTT
CASSLRDSGGELFF
>NA|TRBV30|TRBJ1-5|NA
TGTGCCTGGAGTGTAGAGGGGAATCAGCCCCAGCATTTT
CAWSVEGNQPQHF
>NA|TRBV7-2|TRBJ2-6|TRBD1
TGTGCCAGCACCCAGGGGGCTGGGGCCAACGTCCTGACTTTC
CASTQGAGANVLTF
>NA|TRBV7-9|TRBJ1-2|NA
TGTGCCAGCAGCCCCCCCCGGATAGTCGCCTTAAACTATGGCTACACCTTC
CASSPPRIVALNYGYTF
>NA|TRBV7-9|TRBJ1-6|NA
TGTGCCAGCAGCGCAGGGAATTCACCCCTCCACTTT
CASSAGNSPLHF
>NA|TRBV28|TRBJ1-6|TRBD1
TGTGCCACCGGGACAGGCCCCTCCTATAATTCACCCCTCCACTTT
CATGTGPSYNSPLHF
>few|TRBV5-1|TRBJ1-2|NA
TGCGCCAGCAGCTTGGAGGGGAAAACTAACTATGGCTACACCTTC
CASSLEGKTNYGYTF
>NA|TRBV29-1|TRBJ1-1|NA
TGCAGCGTAGGGGAGGGGGGTGGAATGAACACTGAAGCTTTCTTT
CSVGEGGGMNTEAFF
>NA|TRBV28|TRBJ1-2|TRBD1
TGTGCCAGCAGTTCGGGGAGTACAGGGGGCTTCCCCTACACCTTC
CASSSGSTGGFPYTF
>NA|TRBV5-1|TRBJ2-5|NA
TGCGCCAGCAGCCCACGATCGTACCAAGAGACCCAGTACTTC
CASSPRSYQETQYF
>NA|TRBV4-2|TRBJ2-7|NA
TGTGCCAGCAGCCAAGCGAGCGGGCTCTACGAGCAGTACTTC
CASSQASGLYEQYF
>NA|TRBV2|TRBJ1-1|NA
TGTGCCAGTCACAGGGATTACACTGAAGCTTTCTTT
CASHRDYTEAFF
>once|TRBV7-3|TRBJ2-1|NA
TGTGCCAGCAGTCCGGACAGCCGGCTGAATGAGCAGTTCTTC
CASSPDSRLNEQFF
>NA|TRBV15|TRBJ1-5|NA
TGTGCCACCAGCGCTCAGGCCGATCAGCCCCAGCATTTT
CATSAQADQPQHF
>NA|TRBV6-5|TRBJ2-7|NA
TGTGCCAGCAAAACAGGGAGGGGTACTTCCTACGAGCAGTACTTC
CASKTGRGTSYEQYF
>NA|TRBV5-8|TRBJ1-5|NA
TGTGCCAGCAGCTTGGCCCGGGGGGTTCGAGGCAATCAGCCCCAGCATTTT
CASSLARGVRGNQPQHF
>NA|TRBV19|TRBJ2-5|NA
TGTGCCAGTAGTACTGGGACGGTCAGCGGGACCCAGTACTTC
CASSTGTVSGTQYF
>NA|TRBV18|TRBJ2-5|NA
TGTGCCAGCTCACCACCTACCCAAGAGACCCAGTACTTC
CASSPPTQETQYF
>NA|TRBV13|TRBJ2-5|TRBD2
TGTGCCAGCAGCTCCACCCACAGACTAGCGGGAAACCAAGAGACCCAGTACTTC
CASSSTHRLAGNQETQYF
>NA|TRBV28|TRBJ2-2|TRBD2
TGTGCCAGCTCCCGGGGGGGCTCGGGGGAGCTGTTTTTT
CASSRGGSGELFF
>NA|TRBV11-2|TRBJ1-1|TRBD1
TGTGCCAGCAGCCGACGACAGGGGGCCGGCACTGAAGCTTTCTTT
CASSRRQGAGTEAFF
>NA|TRBV2|TRBJ1-4|NA
TGTGCCAGCATTCAGACAGTTACTAATGAAAAACTGTTTTTT
CASIQTVTNEKLFF
>once|TRBV19|TRBJ1-2|NA
TGTGCCAGTAGTCCGGGGCAGCCCTATGGCTACACCTTC
CASSPGQPYGYTF
>few|TRBV4-1|TRBJ1-5|NA
TGCGCCAGCAGCCAGGTATTAGGGAATCAGCCCCAGCATTTT
CASSQVLGNQPQHF
>few|TRBV19|TRBJ1-5|NA
TGTGCCAGTAGTATTCTGACAGGATCGGTTAGCAATCAGCCCCAGCATTTT
CASSILTGSVSNQPQHF
>NA|TRBV5-1|TRBJ2-5|TRBD2
TGCGCCAGCAGCCCGGTCCAGCGGGAGGGCCAAACCCAGTACTTC
CASSPVQREGQTQYF
>NA|TRBV6-5|TRBJ2-2|NA
TGTGCCACGACCCGGGACATCGAAACCGGGGAGCTGTTTTTT
CATTRDIETGELFF
>NA|TRBV6-5|TRBJ1-5|TRBD1
TGTGCCAGCAGGACGGGGACAGGGCAGAATCAGCCCCAGCATTTT
CASRTGTGQNQPQHF
>NA|TRBV29-1|TRBJ2-1|NA
TGCAGCGTTGAAGTCGGGGACCACTCCTACAATGAGCAGTTCTTC
CSVEVGDHSYNEQFF
>NA|TRBV4-2|TRBJ2-1|TRBD2
TGTGCCAGCAGCCAAGACGGGACTAGCCAGAGGAATGAGCAGTTCTTC
CASSQDGTSQRNEQFF
>NA|TRBV10-3|TRBJ1-2|TRBD1
TGTGCCATCAGGGCGAACAGGGGGCCTAACTATGGCTACACCTTC
CAIRANRGPNYGYTF
>NA|TRBV21-1|TRBJ2-5|NA
TGTGCCAGCAGCAGAGGGACTAGCCGCCACCAAGAGACCCAGTACTTC
CASSRGTSRHQETQYF
>NA|TRBV7-8|TRBJ1-5|NA
TGTGCCAGCAGCTTAGAGCAGGGACAGCCCCAGCATTTT
CASSLEQGQPQHF
>NA|TRBV7-6|TRBJ1-1|NA
TGTGCCAGCAGCTTCGCAGGGAACACTGAAGCTTTCTTT
CASSFAGNTEAFF